This T cell receptor beta chain was sequenced during a study of T cells in localized non-small cell lung cancer (dated by TCRdb to the early 2020s). The study in broad terms: Comparing tumors with uninvolved tumor-adjacent lungs, the study looked at the T cell repertoires of 220 or so patients with early-stage NSCLC. The mean age of the NSCLC patients was about 67 years, with 130 or so men and around 99 women. The cohort was made up of fewer than 250 treatment-naive NSCLC patients whose localized lung tumors had been resected.

The immunoSEQ Assay was used to sequence TCR beta CDR3 regions from DNA. The authors' analysis ran thus. T cell density was computed as TCR beta template counts normalized to usable DNA estimated by amplifying housekeeping genes. Richness was estimated using the preseqR package, with extrapolation to 400,000 templates for PBMC samples and to 120,000 templates for tissue samples. Clonality was defined as one minus Pielou's evenness. Tissue-enriched TCRs were identified through differential abundance testing performed on productive amino-acid clonotypes, with a minimum total count of 5 and an alpha of 0.1. Repertoire overlap between compartments was quantified with the Jaccard Index and Morisita Overlap Index. GLIPH clustered TCR beta CDR3s with public tetramer-defined viral CDR3s; viral motifs required at least three viral sequences plus V-gene enrichment. TCRdb took this table from immuneACCESS and kept in-frame rearrangements with V and J called. Such tables lack part of the clones; where checked against another copy, unresolved V genes explain under half of the gap, and the rest is unexplained. V and J calls and clone size are copied from that table; D and trimming were computed from the DNA. The sample contains about 83,000 clones, about 84% of them found a single time. The ten biggest clones cover more than 9% of the sample.

What the research found in general, with its limitations: Because the study design was exploratory, TCR variables were selected using unadjusted p-values without false-discovery rate correction. Uninvolved tumor-adjacent lung showed the highest T cell clonality, higher than tumor, which suggests more focused antigenic responses in the adjacent lung. A median of about 61 of the top 100 tumor clones turned up in the paired uninvolved adjacent lung, and 25 to 35 of those clones also ranked among the top 100 of that same adjacent lung. Multi-region tumor sequencing was not performed, so intratumor heterogeneity could not be excluded. Higher T cell density in blood was associated with longer overall survival, whereas higher clonality in adjacent lung was associated with shorter survival.

At diagnosis, tumor, uninvolved tumor-adjacent lung and peripheral blood were collected and then preserved as a mix of FFPE and fresh-frozen material. For TCR repertoire profiling, the blood samples were analyzed as peripheral blood mononuclear cells. From a lookup of the germline V gene (reference sequence), CDR1 and CDR2 are LNHDA and SQIVND. The CDR3 holds 14 amino acids from the cysteine to the phenylalanine. Just the 42-base CDR3 DNA is kept, in frame starting at base 1. Trimming leaves V shorter by 5 bases and J shorter by 0 bases, with the junction holding 4 bases beyond the gene matches. In regard to this clone: Its antigen is currently not known. No per-base quality is available; no much larger clone lies one base away.

Sequencing was performed on peripheral blood, taken before any cancer treatment. The receptor was derived from a female donor older than 55 with stage I lung adenocarcinoma. The V gene is TRBV19 and the J gene is TRBJ2-7; TRBD2 agrees with 7 junctional bases. The DNA is as follows: TGTGCCAGTAGTCTTGCGGGGGTCTCCTACGAGCAGTACTTC. It specifies CASSLAGVSYEQYF.